This is a list of T cell receptor beta chains from one sample in a study of regulatory T cells in long-lasting Graves disease. Each CDR3 protein gets one entry after TCRdb re-called the multiplex PCR reads with MiXCR. Among roughly 400,000 distinct CDR3 sequences listed, about 16% were seen once. The same sample was also studied in work on T cells in Graves' hyperthyroidism and ophthalmopathy.

Specimen: peripheral blood mononuclear cells (PBMCs), collected at new diagnosis, from a patient treated with antithyroid drugs. All receptors derive from a woman younger than 35 with Graves disease. CDR3s include the opening cysteine and the closing phenylalanine or tryptophan. D genes are given only for firm matches. Clone size is stated in some rows and not others, as once, few, many or a class when expanded.

D gene	clone size	J gene	V gene	CDR3 protein	CDR3 DNA
-	-	TRBJ1-5	TRBV20-1	CSASRGGAYQPQHF	TGCAGTGCTAGCCGGGGGGGGGCTTATCAGCCCCAGCATTTT
-	few	TRBJ1-5	TRBV5-1	CASSLVKGGNQPQHF	TGCGCCAGCAGCTTGGTGAAAGGGGGAAATCAGCCCCAGCATTTT
-	many	TRBJ1-5	TRBV7-2	CASTNLGYSNQPQHF	TGTGCCAGCACCAATCTAGGATATAGCAATCAGCCCCAGCATTTT
TRBD2	many	TRBJ2-5	TRBV18	CASSQGTSGKETQYF	TGTGCCAGCTCACAAGGGACTAGCGGGAAAGAGACCCAGTACTTC
-	many	TRBJ2-1	TRBV27	CASTPRAGNEQFF	TGTGCCAGCACTCCGCGTGCCGGCAATGAGCAGTTCTTC
-	many	TRBJ1-5	TRBV2	CASKQGLNQPQHF	TGTGCCAGCAAACAGGGCCTCAATCAGCCCCAGCATTTT
-	few	TRBJ2-1	TRBV4-1	CASSQETIALYNEQFF	TGCGCCAGCAGCCAAGAGACGATAGCCCTCTACAATGAGCAGTTCTTC
TRBD2	few	TRBJ2-5	TRBV30	CAWGIAGGPGTQYF	TGTGCCTGGGGAATAGCGGGAGGGCCGGGGACCCAGTACTTC
-	-	TRBJ2-3	TRBV5-6	CASSAGTPYSDTQYF	TGTGCCAGCAGCGCCGGGACTCCGTACTCAGATACGCAGTATTTT
TRBD2	many	TRBJ2-5	TRBV28	CASSLRLAGVAGGETQYF	TGTGCCAGCAGTTTGAGACTAGCGGGAGTAGCTGGAGGAGAGACCCAGTACTTC
TRBD2	many	TRBJ2-3	TRBV2	CASSEASGRNADTQYF	TGTGCCAGCAGTGAAGCTAGCGGGAGAAACGCAGATACGCAGTATTTT
TRBD2	many	TRBJ2-5	TRBV7-2	CASSLGGGETQYF	TGTGCCAGCAGCTTAGGGGGGGGAGAGACCCAGTACTTC
-	few	TRBJ2-2	TRBV20-1	CSAGEGSNTGELFF	TGCAGTGCAGGAGAGGGGTCGAACACCGGGGAGCTGTTTTTT
-	-	TRBJ1-6	TRBV4-1	CASSQQQGKNSPLHF	TGCGCCAGCAGCCAACAACAAGGAAAAAATTCACCCCTCCACTTT
-	-	TRBJ2-2	TRBV3-1	CASSLPDRSGELFF	TGTGCCAGCAGCCTACCGGACCGCTCCGGGGAGCTGTTTTTT
TRBD2	many	TRBJ2-2	TRBV20-1	CSARDPGLANTGELFF	TGCAGTGCTAGAGATCCGGGACTAGCGAACACCGGGGAGCTGTTTTTT
-	-	TRBJ2-7	TRBV6-9	CACSYADRLEQYF	TGTGCCTGCAGTTACGCGGACAGACTCGAGCAGTACTTC
TRBD1	-	TRBJ2-7	TRBV4-1	CASSQGPTGAGYEQYF	TGCGCCAGCAGCCAAGGCCCGACAGGGGCCGGATACGAGCAGTACTTC
TRBD2	-	TRBJ2-5	TRBV19	CASSRASGKGETQYF	TGTGCCAGTAGTCGGGCTAGCGGGAAGGGAGAGACCCAGTACTTC
-	many	TRBJ2-3	TRBV5-1	CASSSFGNTDTQYF	TGCGCCAGCAGCTCGTTTGGAAACACAGATACGCAGTATTTT
-	many	TRBJ2-7	TRBV3-1	CASIQNGGLEQYF	TGTGCCAGCATCCAAAACGGGGGTTTGGAGCAGTACTTC
TRBD1	many	TRBJ1-4	TRBV6-1	CASRNPSGTGDEKLFF	TGTGCCAGCAGGAACCCCTCCGGGACAGGGGACGAAAAACTGTTTTTT
-	many	TRBJ1-1	TRBV11-1	CASSLFMNTEAFF	TGTGCCAGCAGCTTGTTTATGAACACTGAAGCTTTCTTT
-	many	TRBJ2-1	TRBV7-2	CASSPGQISYNEQFF	TGTGCCAGCAGCCCAGGACAGATTTCCTACAATGAGCAGTTCTTC
-	many	TRBJ1-5	TRBV2	CASRAAAGGDQPQHF	TGTGCCAGCAGGGCGGCGGCGGGAGGGGATCAGCCCCAGCATTTT
TRBD2	many	TRBJ2-3	TRBV5-6	CASSLQTSGSRDTQYF	TGTGCCAGCAGCTTGCAGACTAGCGGGAGCAGAGATACGCAGTATTTT
TRBD1	many	TRBJ2-1	TRBV11-1	CASSPGDSGRNEQFF	TGTGCCAGCAGCCCAGGGGACAGCGGTCGAAATGAGCAGTTCTTC
TRBD2	-	TRBJ2-1	TRBV7-9	CASSLEWGAGLAGVGNEQFF	TGTGCCAGCAGCTTAGAGTGGGGCGCCGGACTAGCGGGAGTCGGTAATGAGCAGTTCTTC
-	many	TRBJ1-2	TRBV7-2	CASSQGAGRNYGYTF	TGTGCCAGCAGTCAAGGGGCAGGACGAAACTATGGCTACACCTTC
-	many	TRBJ2-3	TRBV5-1	CASSLAGSSPDTQYF	TGCGCCAGCAGCTTGGCCGGAAGTTCTCCAGATACGCAGTATTTT
-	-	TRBJ2-4	TRBV7-9	CASSLEQGTIQYF	TGTGCCAGCAGCTTAGAACAGGGAACCATTCAGTACTTC
TRBD1	-	TRBJ2-1	TRBV20-1	CSAKSPDRAEQFF	TGCAGTGCTAAAAGCCCCGACAGGGCTGAGCAGTTCTTC
-	many	TRBJ2-7	TRBV28	CASSPYGGNSYEQYF	TGTGCCAGCAGCCCTTACGGAGGGAACTCCTACGAGCAGTACTTC
TRBD2	few	TRBJ2-3	TRBV19	CASSAGMGLANTDTQYF	TGTGCCAGTAGTGCAGGAATGGGACTAGCGAACACAGATACGCAGTATTTT
TRBD2	many	TRBJ2-3	TRBV7-2	CASSSTPGTSVRDTQYF	TGTGCCAGCAGCTCCACCCCCGGGACTAGCGTTAGAGATACGCAGTATTTT